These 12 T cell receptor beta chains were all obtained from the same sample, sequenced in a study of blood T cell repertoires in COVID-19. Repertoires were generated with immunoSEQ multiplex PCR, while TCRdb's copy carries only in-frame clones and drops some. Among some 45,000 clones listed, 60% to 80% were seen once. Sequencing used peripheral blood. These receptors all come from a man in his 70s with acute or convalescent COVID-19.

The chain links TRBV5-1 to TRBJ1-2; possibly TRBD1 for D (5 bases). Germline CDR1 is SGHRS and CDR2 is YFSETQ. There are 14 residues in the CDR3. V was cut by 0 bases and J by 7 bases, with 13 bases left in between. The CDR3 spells CASSLGSGESGYTF. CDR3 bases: TGCGCCAGCAGCTTGGGGTCGGGGGAAAGTGGCTACACCTTC. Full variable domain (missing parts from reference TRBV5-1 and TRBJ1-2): KAGVTQTPRYLIKTRGQQVTLSCSPISGHRSVSWYQQTPGQGLQFLFEYFSETQRNKGNFPGRFSGRQFSNSRSEMNVSTLELGDSALYLCASSLGSGESGYTFGSGTRLTVV.

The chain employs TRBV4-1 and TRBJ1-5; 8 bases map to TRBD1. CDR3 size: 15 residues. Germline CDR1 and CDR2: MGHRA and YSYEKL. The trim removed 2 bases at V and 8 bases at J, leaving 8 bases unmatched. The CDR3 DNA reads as TGCGCCAGCAGCCAAACGGACAGGGAGGAAAAGCCCCAGCATTTT. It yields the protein CASSQTDREEKPQHF.

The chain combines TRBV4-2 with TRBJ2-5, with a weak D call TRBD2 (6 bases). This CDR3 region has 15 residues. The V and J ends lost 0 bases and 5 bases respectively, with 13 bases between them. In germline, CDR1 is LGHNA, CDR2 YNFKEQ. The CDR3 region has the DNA TGTGCCAGCAGCCAAGATCGGCTAGCGTGGGAGACCCAGTACTTC. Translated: CASSQDRLAWETQYF.

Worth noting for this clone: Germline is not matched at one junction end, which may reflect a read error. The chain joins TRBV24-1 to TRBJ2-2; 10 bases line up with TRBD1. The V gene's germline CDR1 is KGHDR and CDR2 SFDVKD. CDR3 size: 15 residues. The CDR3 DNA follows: TGTGCCACCCGATCGGGACAGGGGAACAGCGGGGAGCTGTTTTTT. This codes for CATRSGQGNSGELFF.

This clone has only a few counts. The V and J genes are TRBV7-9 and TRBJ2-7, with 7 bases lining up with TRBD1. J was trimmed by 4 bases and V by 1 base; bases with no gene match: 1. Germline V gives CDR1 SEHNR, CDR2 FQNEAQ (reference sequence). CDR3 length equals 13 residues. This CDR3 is CASSLEQGYEQYF. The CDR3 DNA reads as TGTGCCAGCAGCTTAGAACAGGGGTACGAGCAGTACTTC.

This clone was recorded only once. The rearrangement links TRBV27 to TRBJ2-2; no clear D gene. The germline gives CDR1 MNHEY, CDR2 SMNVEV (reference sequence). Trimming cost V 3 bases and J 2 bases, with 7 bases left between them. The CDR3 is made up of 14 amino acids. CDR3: CASSFRRNTGELFF. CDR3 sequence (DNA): TGTGCCAGCAGTTTTCGCAGAAACACCGGGGAGCTGTTTTTT.

The CDR3 DNA sequence: TGCGCCAGCAGCTTGGTTGGGCAAGGGGCAGATACGCAGTATTTT. Its translation is CASSLVGQGADTQYF. V and J are TRBV5-1 and TRBJ2-3; tentative D call: TRBD1 (5 bases). CDR1 is SGHRS, CDR2 YFSETQ, per germline. Trimming pared 0 bases from V and 4 bases from J, leaving 12 bases between. The CDR3 contains 15 residues.

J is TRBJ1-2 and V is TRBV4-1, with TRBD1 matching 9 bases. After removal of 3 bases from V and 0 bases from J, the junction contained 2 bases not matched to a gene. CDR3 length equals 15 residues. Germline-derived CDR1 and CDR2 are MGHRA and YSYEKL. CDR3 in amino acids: CASSQGQGANYGYTF. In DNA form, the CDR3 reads TGCGCCAGCAGCCAGGGACAGGGAGCTAACTATGGCTACACCTTC.

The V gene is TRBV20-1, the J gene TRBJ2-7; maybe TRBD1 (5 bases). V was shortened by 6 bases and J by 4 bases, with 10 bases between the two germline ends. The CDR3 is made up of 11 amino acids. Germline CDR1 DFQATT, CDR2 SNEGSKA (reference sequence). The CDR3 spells CSAQQAYEQYF. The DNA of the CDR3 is TGCAGTGCACAACAGGCGTACGAGCAGTACTTC.

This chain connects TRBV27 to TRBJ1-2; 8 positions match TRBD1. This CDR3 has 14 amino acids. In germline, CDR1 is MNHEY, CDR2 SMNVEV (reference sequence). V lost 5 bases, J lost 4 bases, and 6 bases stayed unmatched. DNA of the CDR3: TGTGCCAGCAGTGGCAGGGGGCGAAGCTATGGCTACACCTTC. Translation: CASSGRGRSYGYTF.

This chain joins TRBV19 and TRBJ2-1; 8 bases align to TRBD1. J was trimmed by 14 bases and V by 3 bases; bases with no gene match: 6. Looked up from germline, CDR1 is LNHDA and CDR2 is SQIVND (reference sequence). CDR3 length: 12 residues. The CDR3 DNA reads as TGTGCCAGTAGTATCGGGGCAGGGGGCAAGTTCTTC. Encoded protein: CASSIGAGGKFF. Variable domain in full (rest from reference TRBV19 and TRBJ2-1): DGGITQSPKYLFRKEGQNVTLSCEQNLNHDAMYWYRQDPGQGLRLIYYSQIVNDFQKGDIAEGYSVSREKKESFPLTVTSAQKNPTAFYLCASSIGAGGKFFGPGTRLTVL.

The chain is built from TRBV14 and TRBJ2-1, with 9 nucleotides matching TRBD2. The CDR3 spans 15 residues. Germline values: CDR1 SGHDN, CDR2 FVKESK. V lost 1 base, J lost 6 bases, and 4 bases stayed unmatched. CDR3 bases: TGTGCCAGCAGCCAAGGCCTAGCGGGGTTCAATGAGCAGTTCTTC. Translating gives CASSQGLAGFNEQFF.